This T cell receptor (beta chain) was found in a study of shared clonotypes between healthy human individuals. Trimming pared 8 bases from V and 0 bases from J, leaving 14 bases between. The CDR3 length is 14 residues. Germline CDR1 ENHRY, CDR2 SYGVKD. Some clones are missing from TCRdb's copy, which holds only in-frame ones; the method was immunoSEQ multiplex PCR. This table holds approximately 340,000 clones, roughly 70% found once. This chain connects TRBV10-3 to TRBJ2-7; either TRBD1 or TRBD2 may supply D (5 bases each). Sequencing was done on a sample of memory CD4+ T cells sorted from blood. Sample subset: CD45RA-negative fraction. This sequence was found in a man aged 25 to 40 in good health. CDR3 sequence reads: CAIRGLGTSYEQYF. CDR3 DNA: TGTGCCATCCGCGGGTTGGGGACCTCCTACGAGCAGTACTTC.